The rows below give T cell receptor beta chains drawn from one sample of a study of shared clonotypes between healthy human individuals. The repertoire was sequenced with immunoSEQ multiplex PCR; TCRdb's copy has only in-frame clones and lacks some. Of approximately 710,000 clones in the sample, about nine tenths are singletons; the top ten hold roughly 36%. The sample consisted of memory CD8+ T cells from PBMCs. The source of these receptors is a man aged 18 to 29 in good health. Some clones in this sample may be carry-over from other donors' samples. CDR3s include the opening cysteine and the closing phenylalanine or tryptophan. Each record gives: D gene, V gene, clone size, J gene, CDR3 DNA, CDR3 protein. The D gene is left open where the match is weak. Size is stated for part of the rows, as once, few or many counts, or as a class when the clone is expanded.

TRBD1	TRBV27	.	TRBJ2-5	TGTGCCAGCAGTTACCGGACAGGGAGCTTGGGAATCGACCAAGAGACCCAGTACTTC	CASSYRTGSLGIDQETQYF
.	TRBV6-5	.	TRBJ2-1	TGTGCCAGCAGAGGGGGACCTGGCGTTGAGCAGTTCTTC	CASRGGPGVEQFF
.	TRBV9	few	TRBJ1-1	TGTGCCAGCAGCGTAGGAGGGGGAATGGGTGAAGCTTTCTTT	CASSVGGGMGEAFF
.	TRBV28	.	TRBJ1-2	TGTGCCAGCGAGGGCCGAGACAGCAACTATGGCTACACCTTC	CASEGRDSNYGYTF
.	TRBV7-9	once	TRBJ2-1	TGTGCCAGCAGCTTTCTTGCGAACAATGAGCAGTTCTTC	CASSFLANNEQFF
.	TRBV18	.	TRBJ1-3	TGTGCCAGCTCACCATCGGGGGAGATCTTCGACACCATATATTTT	CASSPSGEIFDTIYF
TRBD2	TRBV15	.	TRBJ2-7	TGTGCCACCAGTCCCTTTGCGGGGGCCTACGAGCAGTACTTC	CATSPFAGAYEQYF
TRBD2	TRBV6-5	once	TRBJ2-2	TGTGCCAGCAGTCATAGCGGGACGAACACCGGGGAGCTGTTTTTT	CASSHSGTNTGELFF
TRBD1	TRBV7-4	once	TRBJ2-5	TGTGCCAGCAAGTACAGGGACAGAGCTCAAGAGACCCAGTACTTC	CASKYRDRAQETQYF
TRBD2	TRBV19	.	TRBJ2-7	TGTGCCAGTAGTACCCGGACTAGCGGGAACTACGAGCAGTACTTC	CASSTRTSGNYEQYF
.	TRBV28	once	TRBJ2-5	TGTGCCAGCAGCGGGACCCTTGCCTGGGGAGAGACCCAGTACTTC	CASSGTLAWGETQYF
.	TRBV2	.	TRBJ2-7	TGTGCCAGCAGTGAAGAACGGAACGAGCAGTACTTC	CASSEERNEQYF
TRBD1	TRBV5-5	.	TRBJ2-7	TGTGCCAGCAGCCTTGGGACAGAGAGTGGGTTC	CASSLGTESGF
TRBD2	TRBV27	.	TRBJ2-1	TGTGCCAGCAGTGGTAGCGGGAGTGGGAATGAGCAGTTCTTC	CASSGSGSGNEQFF
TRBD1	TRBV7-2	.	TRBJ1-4	TGTGCCAGCAGCCCCACGACAGGGTATAGGGTTCGGACTAATGAAAAACTGTTTTTT	CASSPTTGYRVRTNEKLFF
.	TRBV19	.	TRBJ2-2	TGTGCCAGTAGTATAGCGGGGAGGAACACCGGGGAGCTGTTTTTT	CASSIAGRNTGELFF
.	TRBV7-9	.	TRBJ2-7	TGTGCCAGCAGGCCTTTAAAAAGGGGGCAGTACTTC	CASRPLKRGQYF
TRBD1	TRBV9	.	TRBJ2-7	TGTGCCAGCAGCGGAGAAGACAGGGACGGGACCTACGAGCAGTACTTC	CASSGEDRDGTYEQYF
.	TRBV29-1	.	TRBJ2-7	TGCAGCGTTGAAAGTGGCCTGGGGCGCCGGGGTTACGAGCAGTACTTC	CSVESGLGRRGYEQYF
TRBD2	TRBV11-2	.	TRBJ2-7	TGTGCCAGCAGCGGAACTAGCGCGAGCTCCTACGAGCAGTACTTC	CASSGTSASSYEQYF
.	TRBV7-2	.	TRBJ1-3	TGTGCCAGCAGCTTAGCTTTCCTCTCTGGAAACACCATATATTTT	CASSLAFLSGNTIYF
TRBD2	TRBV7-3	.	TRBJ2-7	TGTGCCAGCAGCTTCGTAGCGGGAGGGCCCTACGAGCAGTACTTC	CASSFVAGGPYEQYF
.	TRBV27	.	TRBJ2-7	TGTGCCAGCAGTTTATTGAGAACACTCTCCTACGAGCAGTACTTC	CASSLLRTLSYEQYF
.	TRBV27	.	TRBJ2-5	TGTGCCAGCAGGCGGACAGCACCCCAAGAGACCCAGTACTTC	CASRRTAPQETQYF
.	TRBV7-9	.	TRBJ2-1	TGTGCCAGCAGACGGGAGTTAATCTATGAGCAGTTCTTC	CASRRELIYEQFF
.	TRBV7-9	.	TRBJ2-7	TGTGCCAGCAGCTTAAGCGTCGGGGATCATTTTTCCTACGAGCAGTACTTC	CASSLSVGDHFSYEQYF
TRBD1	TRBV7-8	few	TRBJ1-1	TGTGCCAGCAGCTTAGGTACAGGGGTATCTACTGAAGCTTTCTTT	CASSLGTGVSTEAFF
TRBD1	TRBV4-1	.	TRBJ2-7	TGCGCCAGCAGTCAAACGACAGGGGGAGGATACGAGCAGTACTTC	CASSQTTGGGYEQYF
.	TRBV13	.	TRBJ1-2	TGTGCCAGCAGCTCCCTATTATTAGGGGATGGCTACACCTTC	CASSSLLLGDGYTF
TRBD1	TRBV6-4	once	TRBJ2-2	TGTGCCAGCGCCGAGACAGGGGGTATCGGGGAGCTGTTTTTT	CASAETGGIGELFF
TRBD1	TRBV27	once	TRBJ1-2	TGTGCCAGCAGTTCGGGGGGGGCAGGGGGTGGCTACACCTTC	CASSSGGAGGGYTF
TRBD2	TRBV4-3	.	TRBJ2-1	TGCGCCAGCAGCCAAACTGTAGGGACTAGCGTTCACAATGAGCAGTTCTTC	CASSQTVGTSVHNEQFF
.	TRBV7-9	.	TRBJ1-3	TGTGCCAGCAGCCAACCAAAGGGGACTATGCCGGGGGGAAACACCATATATTTT	CASSQPKGTMPGGNTIYF
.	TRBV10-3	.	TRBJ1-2	TGTGCCATCAGTGAGGGAAATAACTATGGCTACACCTTC	CAISEGNNYGYTF
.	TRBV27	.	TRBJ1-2	TGTGCCAGCAGTTTAGGAGGGGCCCTAAACTATGGCTACACCTTC	CASSLGGALNYGYTF
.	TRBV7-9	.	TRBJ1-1	TGTGCCAGCAGCTTCTCAGGGTACACTGAAGCTTTCTTT	CASSFSGYTEAFF
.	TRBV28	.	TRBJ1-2	TGTGCCAGCAGTCCTAGCCCGGGCACTAACTATGGCTACACCTTC	CASSPSPGTNYGYTF
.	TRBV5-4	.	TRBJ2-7	TGTGCCAGCAGCTACGGACCCTACGAGCAGTACTTC	CASSYGPYEQYF
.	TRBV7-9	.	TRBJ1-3	TGTGCCAGCAGCCCACCCACGGACAGCGGATACTCTGGAAACACCATATATTTT	CASSPPTDSGYSGNTIYF
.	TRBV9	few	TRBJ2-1	TGTGCCAGCAGCTCACACGGGGATCAAGGAAATGAGCAGTTCTTC	CASSSHGDQGNEQFF
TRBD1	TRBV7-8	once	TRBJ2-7	TGTGCCAGCAGCGCCTGGACAGGGGGTGGAGAGCAGTACTTC	CASSAWTGGGEQYF
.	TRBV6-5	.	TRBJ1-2	TGTGCCAGCAGAGGGATGAACTATGGCTACACCTTC	CASRGMNYGYTF
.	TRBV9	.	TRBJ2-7	TGTGCCAGCAGCGCTAGGGGGACAAGCTCCTACGAGCAGTACTTC	CASSARGTSSYEQYF
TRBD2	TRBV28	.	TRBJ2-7	TGTGCCAGCAGCCCCCCGCGGGAGGTTTTTCACGAGCAGTACTTC	CASSPPREVFHEQYF
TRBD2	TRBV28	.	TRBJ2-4	TGTGCCAGCAGTTTACCTTGGACTAGCTATAACATTCAGTACTTC	CASSLPWTSYNIQYF